This entry features one T cell receptor (beta chain) sequence. As processed by the authors: Reference gene primer amplification yielded estimated nucleated cell counts. Generated by immunoSEQ multiplex PCR, the TCRdb table keeps only in-frame clones and is missing some. The DNA was the basis for D and trimming; V, J and clone size are from that table. Of fewer than 250,000 clones detected, 70% to 90% appear once; the ten largest clones hold roughly 0.7%. The source of the sample is a study of blood T cell repertoires in COVID-19. Across the study: Samples representing acute and convalescent COVID-19 were sourced from the United States, Italy and Spain. Sample material is recorded as cDNA or gDNA derived from T cells, B-cell-depleted T cells, or PBMCs.

Sequences were obtained from peripheral blood. This TCR came from a man aged 35-49 years with acute or convalescent COVID-19.

CDR3 in DNA: TGTGCCAGCACCGGGGACAGTTTCGGTAACTATGGCTACACCTTC. It yields the protein CASTGDSFGNYGYTF. V gene TRBV2 combines with J gene TRBJ1-2, with 7 bases lining up with TRBD1. V shed 7 bases and J 1 base; nucleotides not matched to a gene: 9. Germline loops: CDR1 SNHLY, CDR2 FYNNEI. The CDR3 consists of 15 residues.